The 17 T cell receptor beta chains reported below all come from one sample, sequenced in a study of CD8 T cells in ankylosing spondylitis (dated by TCRdb to 2017 to 2019). Overall results and qualifications from the work: Blood from ankylosing spondylitis patients appeared to be characterized by a TCR beta motif composed of eight or nine highly homologous amino acid variants.

Which antigens these TCRs recognize remains unknown. The library came from 5' RACE. Sequenced using an Illumina HiSeq 2500. TCRdb took the public reads, trimmed them with fastp at Q25, ran MiXCR for clone calling and kept in-frame beta chains. Merged by CDR3 protein, the rows form single entries marked with the most common genes and DNA. The sample has some 450,000 distinct CDR3 sequences on record, 17% of them singletons. The top ten clones comprise approximately 1% of the sample. The specimen sequenced was blood, either unsorted or a sorted T cell fraction (not recorded which). The receptors originated from a male donor with ankylosing spondylitis.

The chain carries TRBV10-3 and TRBJ1-2; TRBD1 is a possible D gene (5 bases). This CDR3 spans 15 amino acids. CDR1 and CDR2 from the germline V gene are ENHRY and SYGVKD. Trimming took 2 bases from V and 0 from J, leaving 10 bases between them. The CDR3 coding sequence is TGTGCCATCAGTGAGGTGGGGACCACTAACTATGGCTACACCTTC. Residues: CAISEVGTTNYGYTF.

V is TRBV20-1 and J is TRBJ2-7; 9 bases are shared with TRBD2. Germline V gene data show CDR1 as DFQATT and CDR2 as SNEGSKA (reference sequence). The CDR3 is 15 residues long. Trimming removed 1 base from V and 7 bases from J; junction bases left unmatched: 11. CDR3 region: CSARGSASGTREQYF. The CDR3 region has the DNA TGCAGTGCTAGAGGGTCGGCTAGCGGGACTAGGGAGCAGTACTTC.

The chain is built from TRBV20-1 and TRBJ1-1; D is undetermined. Trimming removed 6 bases at V and 6 bases at J, with 11 bases between. The CDR3 totals 11 residues. Germline loops: CDR1 DFQATT, CDR2 SNEGSKA (reference sequence). The CDR3 spells CSAELGPEAFF. The CDR3 region has the DNA TGCAGTGCCGAGCTGGGCCCTGAAGCTTTCTTT.

In its sample, this clonotype was seen a few times. The CDR3 coding sequence is TGCAGTGCTAGAGACCGACTCTCGGGGACTAGCGGGAGTTGGTCCTACAATGAGCAGTTCTTC. Amino acid sequence: CSARDRLSGTSGSWSYNEQFF. The gene calls are TRBV20-1 and TRBJ2-1, with TRBD2 identical over 14 bases. V trimming: 0 bases; J trimming: 1 base; junction bases outside the gene matches: 14. The CDR3 has 21 residues. Germline lookup yields CDR1 DFQATT and CDR2 SNEGSKA (reference sequence).

This clonotype was counted many times. The chain joins TRBV20-1 to TRBJ2-4, with unresolved D. Per germline, CDR1 DFQATT and CDR2 SNEGSKA (reference sequence). Trimming cost V 0 bases and J 1 base, with 10 bases left between them. The CDR3 is 15 residues long. The CDR3 region has the DNA TGCAGTGCTAGAGATCCCGCAGATGCCAAAAACATTCAGTACTTC. This translates into CSARDPADAKNIQYF.

V gene TRBV20-1 combines with J gene TRBJ2-3; 8 positions match TRBD1. Germline V lookup: CDR1 DFQATT, CDR2 SNEGSKA (reference sequence). The CDR3 has 14 residues. V trimming: 3 bases; J trimming: 2 bases; junction bases outside the gene matches: 4. This chain's CDR3 is CSARRQGITDTQYF. The CDR3 DNA reads TGCAGTGCTAGGAGACAGGGGATCACAGATACGCAGTATTTT.

The chain recombines TRBV7-6 with TRBJ2-7; a possible D gene is TRBD2 (5 bases). CDR1 SGHVS and CDR2 FNYEAQ come from the germline V gene. The V gene lost 8 bases and the J gene lost 1 base, with 12 bases spanning the gap. This CDR3 contains 13 residues. CDR3 sequence (DNA): TGTGCCAGCGCCGGACTTATGTCCTACGAGCAGTACTTC. Translating it yields CASAGLMSYEQYF.

This chain joins TRBV6-2 or TRBV6-3 and TRBJ2-1; D unresolved. Germline V CDR1 and CDR2: MNHEY, SVGEGT. The CDR3 has 14 amino acids. V was cut by 7 bases and J by 2 bases, with 12 bases left in between. DNA of the CDR3: TGTGCCAGCAATGTTGGGCGGACCTACAATGAGCAGTTCTTC. This translates into CASNVGRTYNEQFF.

The sample holds a few counts of this clonotype. The gene calls are TRBV29-1 and TRBJ1-1; tentatively, D is TRBD1 (5 bases). The CDR3 totals 13 residues. Between the trimmed V and J ends, which lost 4 bases and 8 bases, there was a span of 17 bases. Germline-derived CDR1 and CDR2 are SQVTM and ANQGSEA. For the CDR3, the DNA is TGCAGCGTTGGCGGTTTTGGGGCAGACGAAGCTTTCTTT. Translated, it gives CSVGGFGADEAFF.

The rearrangement links TRBV3-1 to TRBJ1-1; 8 nucleotides line up with TRBD1. Germline V CDR1 and CDR2: LGHDT, YNNKEL (reference sequence). With V trimmed by 4 bases and J by 1 base, 11 bases remained unmatched. The CDR3 consists of 17 residues. The CDR3 region has the DNA TGTGCCAGCAGCCCCCGAGGCAAACAGGGGGAGAACACTGAAGCTTTCTTT. Translation gives CASSPRGKQGENTEAFF.

CDR3 nucleotide sequence: TGCGCCAGCAGCCGAGATTCCGATCAAGAGACCCAGTACTTC. Residues: CASSRDSDQETQYF. V is TRBV5-1 and J is TRBJ2-5, with unresolved D. Germline V gene data show CDR1 as SGHRS and CDR2 as YFSETQ. V shed 4 bases and J shed 2 bases, with 12 bases lying between them. There are 14 residues in the CDR3.

This clonotype turned up a few times. The CDR3 sequence: CSVEEGGSSEQYF. As DNA, the CDR3 is TGCAGCGTTGAAGAGGGGGGGTCTTCCGAGCAGTACTTC. This chain joins TRBV29-1 and TRBJ2-7; 7 nucleotides match TRBD2. With V trimmed by 0 bases and J by 6 bases, 5 bases remained unmatched. This CDR3 is 13 amino acids long. Germline lookup yields CDR1 SQVTM and CDR2 ANQGSEA.

V and J are TRBV12-3 or TRBV12-4 and TRBJ1-3; 7 bases fit TRBD1. The J segment lost 1 base and the V segment lost 11 bases, leaving 20 bases of the junction unmatched. The CDR3 runs 18 residues. The CDR3 protein is CAFSLEDRWGISGNTIYF. In DNA, the CDR3 is TGTGCCTTCAGTTTAGAGGACAGGTGGGGGATTTCTGGAAACACCATATATTTT.

This clonotype was recorded at least ten times. V usage is TRBV27 and J usage is TRBJ1-2, with 12 positions matching TRBD1. The CDR3 is made up of 19 amino acids. CDR1 is MNHEY and CDR2 is SMNVEV in the germline V gene (reference sequence). The V and J ends lost 5 bases and 3 bases, in that order; junction bases with no gene match: 16. In DNA, the CDR3 is TGTGCCAGCAGTCCCCGGGACAGGGGGCGCTCGGAAGAGGACTATGGCTACACCTTC. Translated: CASSPRDRGRSEEDYGYTF.

The J gene is TRBJ1-2, the V gene TRBV6-2 or TRBV6-3; tentative D call: TRBD1 (5 bases). V gave up 6 bases and J gave up 4 bases, with 15 bases separating them. There are 14 residues in the CDR3. Looked up from germline, CDR1 is MNHEY and CDR2 is SVGEGT. CDR3 protein: CASSYEGFPYGYTF. CDR3 DNA: TGTGCCAGCAGCTACGAGGGGTTTCCCTATGGCTACACCTTC.

The genes are TRBV10-3 and TRBJ2-1; D might be TRBD1 (5 bases). Germline V gives CDR1 ENHRY, CDR2 SYGVKD. V lost 8 bases to trimming and J lost 1 base, with 15 bases between them. The CDR3 is 15 amino acids. The CDR3: CAIGALGNSYNEQFF. CDR3 nucleotide sequence: TGTGCCATCGGGGCTTTGGGGAATTCCTACAATGAGCAGTTCTTC.

The chain couples TRBV7-2 to TRBJ1-3; maybe TRBD1 (6 bases). V gave up 4 bases and J gave up 2 bases, with 15 bases separating them. This CDR3 is 16 amino acids long. Germline lookup yields CDR1 SGHTA and CDR2 FQGNSA. Here the CDR3 reads CASSSRGGTAGNTIYF. CDR3 nucleotides: TGTGCCAGCAGCTCTAGGGGGGGTACCGCTGGAAACACCATATATTTT.